The clone carrying this TCR beta chain came up a few times. Antigen specificity is unknown. This specimen comes from a study of T cell repertoires in cytomegalovirus infection. Background on the study: Indicated by public TCR beta signatures were CMV infection and matching HLA type.

TCRdb reprocessed the reads with MiXCR, giving one entry per CDR3 protein. The table records about 60,000 distinct CDR3 sequences, 33% of them present only once. CDR3 length: 14 amino acids. V lost 7 bases and J 0 bases, leaving 9 bases between the germline ends. Germline V gives CDR1 SGHVS, CDR2 FNYEAQ. Points from the study as a whole: Clonotypes of TCR beta that were HLA-C-restricted and CMV-specific dominated the ex vivo response. Using cumulative public TCR beta family frequency, the authors identified those who carried CMV together with the relevant HLA.

The sample taken for sequencing was PBMCs, sequenced either directly or after in vitro stimulation (not recorded which). The V call is TRBV7-6, the J call TRBJ2-2; D ambiguous. This clonotype was sampled from a human donor in good health (CMV status not recorded). Some clones in this sample may be carry-over from other donors' samples. The CDR3 DNA is TGTGCCAGCACCTTGAGTCCGAACACCGGGGAGCTGTTTTTT. It yields the protein CASTLSPNTGELFF.